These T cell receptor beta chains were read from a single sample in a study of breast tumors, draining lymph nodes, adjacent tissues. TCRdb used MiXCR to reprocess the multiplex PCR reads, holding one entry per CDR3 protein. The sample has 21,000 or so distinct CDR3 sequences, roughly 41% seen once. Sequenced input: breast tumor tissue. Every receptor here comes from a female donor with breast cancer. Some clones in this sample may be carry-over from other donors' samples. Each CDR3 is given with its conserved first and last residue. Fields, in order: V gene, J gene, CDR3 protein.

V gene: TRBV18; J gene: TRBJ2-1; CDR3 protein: CASPPGTSQGGEQFF
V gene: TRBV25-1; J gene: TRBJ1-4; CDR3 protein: CASSLGWTGGEKLFF
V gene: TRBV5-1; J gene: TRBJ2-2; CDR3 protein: CASSLDRWVGELFF
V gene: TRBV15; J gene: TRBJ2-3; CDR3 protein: CATSRDPSLASVNTQYF
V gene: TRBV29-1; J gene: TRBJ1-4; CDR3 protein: CSVRDPQGAGGEKLFF
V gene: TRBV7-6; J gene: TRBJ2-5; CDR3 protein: CASSPGTSGKETQYF
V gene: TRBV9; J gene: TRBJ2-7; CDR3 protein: CASSVGSDWLAGASEQYF
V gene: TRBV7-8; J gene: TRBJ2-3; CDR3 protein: CASSLSNGGGMSTDTQYF
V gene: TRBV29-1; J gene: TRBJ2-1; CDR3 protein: CGVEGRHNEQFF
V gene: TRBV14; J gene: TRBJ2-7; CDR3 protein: CASSQGRGPNYGQYF
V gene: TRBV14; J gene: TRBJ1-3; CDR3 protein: CASSRTTGLSGNTIYF
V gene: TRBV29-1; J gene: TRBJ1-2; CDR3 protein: CSVEDPSYFYGYTF
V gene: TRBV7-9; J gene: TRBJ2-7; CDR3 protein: CASSSLTYEQYF
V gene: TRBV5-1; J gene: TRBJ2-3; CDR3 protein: CASSLRNSGETDTQYF
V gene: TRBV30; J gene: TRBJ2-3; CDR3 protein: CAWSVGGTDTQYF
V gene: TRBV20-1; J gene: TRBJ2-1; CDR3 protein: CSASPGQEDNEQFF
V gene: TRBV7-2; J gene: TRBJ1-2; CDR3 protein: CASSVLPRGGVYGHTF
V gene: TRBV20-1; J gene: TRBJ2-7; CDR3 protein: CSARRADRDCGQYF
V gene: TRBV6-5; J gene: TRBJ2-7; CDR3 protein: CASSYRTSGRAVRGEQYF
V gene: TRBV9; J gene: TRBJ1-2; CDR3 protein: CASSPEEANYGYTF
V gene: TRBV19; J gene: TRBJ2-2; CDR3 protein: CASSIDSAGGGTGELFF
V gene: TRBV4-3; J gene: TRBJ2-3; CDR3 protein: CASSPQGGSTDTQYF
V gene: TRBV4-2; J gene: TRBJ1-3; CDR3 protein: CASSQGDREGTLYF
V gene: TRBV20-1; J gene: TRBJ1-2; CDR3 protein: CSAADRDSVYGYTF
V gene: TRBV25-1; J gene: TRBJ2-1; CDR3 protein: CASSEWYSTREGNEQFF
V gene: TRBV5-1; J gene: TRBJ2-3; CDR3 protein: CASSPVGAGTDTQYF
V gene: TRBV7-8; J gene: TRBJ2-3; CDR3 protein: CASSFNRNMVADTQYF
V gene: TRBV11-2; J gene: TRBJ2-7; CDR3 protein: CASSFGRTSGSSYEQYF
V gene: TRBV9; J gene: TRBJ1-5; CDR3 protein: CASSSGRLNQPQHF
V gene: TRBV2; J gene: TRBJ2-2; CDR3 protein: CASSVVAGGPRELFF
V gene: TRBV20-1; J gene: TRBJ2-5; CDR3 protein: CSARPSRQGQETQYF
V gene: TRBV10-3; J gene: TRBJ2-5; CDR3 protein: CAISESRLEGAVEQETQYF
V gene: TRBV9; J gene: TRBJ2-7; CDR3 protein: CASSYGHLDEQYF
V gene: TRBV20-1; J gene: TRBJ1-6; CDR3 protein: CSAKWQAPNSPLHF
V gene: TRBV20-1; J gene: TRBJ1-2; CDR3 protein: CSARTGARYGYTF
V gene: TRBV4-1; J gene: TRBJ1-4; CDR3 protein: CAGSQDRAREKLFF
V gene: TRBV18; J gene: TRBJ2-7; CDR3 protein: CASSPPYGQGATYEQYF
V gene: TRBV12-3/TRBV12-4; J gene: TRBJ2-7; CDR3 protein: CASSLISGRLNEQYF
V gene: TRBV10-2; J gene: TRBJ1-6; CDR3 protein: CASRATGENSPLHF
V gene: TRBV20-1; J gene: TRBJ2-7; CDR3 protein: CSAGQGGSYEQYF
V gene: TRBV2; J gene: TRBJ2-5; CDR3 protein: CASHREETQYF
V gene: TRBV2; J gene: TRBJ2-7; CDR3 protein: CASTGQGNYEQYF
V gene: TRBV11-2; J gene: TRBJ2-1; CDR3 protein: CASSLGGTSGTEQFF
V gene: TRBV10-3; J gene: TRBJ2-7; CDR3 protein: CAISERGAGDEQYF